These 22 T cell receptor beta chains came from one sample sequenced in a study of T cells in Graves' hyperthyroidism and ophthalmopathy. Amplification yielded TCR beta CDR3 regions, with RNA transcripts as the source. With the HTBI primer set, the TCR CDR3 went through a first round of RT-PCR. In TCRdb, the multiplex PCR reads were re-called with MiXCR into one record per CDR3 protein. The sample has around 190,000 distinct CDR3 sequences, 17% seen once; the top ten hold 40% to 65%. The sequencing sample was made of blood. Every receptor here comes from a woman aged 50 to 60 with Graves' hyperthyroidism.

Only a few counts were recorded for this clonotype. V usage is TRBV6-1 and J usage is TRBJ2-3, with 10 positions matching TRBD1. Germline V lookup: CDR1 MNHNS, CDR2 SASEGT. The CDR3 length is 15 residues. After removal of 5 bases from V and 4 bases from J, the junction contained 6 bases not matched to a gene. CDR3 loop: CASSPGQGNSDTQYF. The CDR3 nucleotides are TGTGCCAGCAGTCCGGGACAGGGGAACTCAGATACGCAGTATTTT.

This clonotype was picked up many times. The chain links TRBV20-1 to TRBJ2-7; no firm D call. The V gene's germline CDR1 is DFQATT and CDR2 SNEGSKA (reference sequence). The V end lost 3 bases, the J end lost 1 base, and 16 bases lay between the germline ends. This CDR3 is 15 amino acids long. CDR3 DNA: TGCAGTGCTAGCTCCTTGACATCCCTTTCCTACGAGCAGTACTTC. Protein product: CSASSLTSLSYEQYF.

In this sample, this clonotype turned up a few times. The chain couples TRBV6-1 to TRBJ1-2, with TRBD1 identical over 7 bases. The CDR3 runs to 14 residues. The junction had 4 bases not matched to a gene; V was cut back by 6 bases and J by 0 bases. The germline V gene encodes CDR1 MNHNS and CDR2 SASEGT. This CDR3 reads CASRTDRANYGYTF. DNA for the CDR3: TGTGCCAGCAGAACCGACAGGGCTAACTATGGCTACACCTTC.

This clonotype was counted a few times. This chain joins TRBV20-1 and TRBJ1-6; 11 nucleotides agree with TRBD1. Trimming removed 5 bases from V and 2 bases from J; junction bases left unmatched: 2. The CDR3 totals 15 residues. The germline CDR1 and CDR2 sequences are DFQATT and SNEGSKA (reference sequence). The CDR3 spells CSAWTGGTYNSPLHF. DNA of the CDR3: TGCAGTGCTTGGACAGGGGGCACCTATAATTCACCCCTCCACTTT.

This clonotype was observed at least ten times. The gene calls are TRBV7-9 and TRBJ2-5; D remains ambiguous. Trimming cost V 4 bases and J 3 bases, with 9 bases left between them. This CDR3 is built from 13 residues. Germline-derived CDR1 and CDR2 are SEHNR and FQNEAQ (reference sequence). CDR3 loop: CASSSDEEETQYF. The CDR3 region has the DNA TGTGCCAGCAGCTCCGACGAAGAAGAGACCCAGTACTTC.

The rearrangement uses TRBV7-3 and TRBJ2-3; the match to TRBD1 covers 9 bases. V lost 4 bases, J lost 11 bases, and 19 bases stayed unmatched. CDR1 is SGHTA, CDR2 FQGTGA, per germline. The CDR3 has 17 residues. CDR3 amino acids: CASSSRPGTGTLREQYF. The CDR3 bases are TGTGCCAGCAGCTCTAGGCCCGGGACAGGGACCCTACGGGAGCAGTATTTT. Supplemented by reference TRBV7-3 and TRBJ2-3, the full variable domain reads GAGVSQTPSNKVTEKGKYVELRCDPISGHTALYWYRQSLGQGPEFLIYFQGTGAADDSGLPNDRFFAVRPEGSVSTLKIQRTERGDSAVYLCASSSRPGTGTLREQYFGPGTRLTVL.

This clonotype has at least ten counts. The chain combines TRBV3-1 with TRBJ1-6, with a possible D match to TRBD1 (6 bases). The CDR3 extends over 15 amino acids. Germline values: CDR1 LGHDT, CDR2 YNNKEL (reference sequence). V was shortened by 4 bases and J by 9 bases, with 16 bases between the two germline ends. The CDR3 spells CASSPGEGRSSPLHF. The CDR3 nucleotides read TGTGCCAGCAGCCCAGGGGAGGGAAGAAGTTCACCCCTCCACTTT.

This clonotype was detected many times. V and J are TRBV28 and TRBJ2-7, with a tentative D call TRBD1 (6 bases). Germline CDR1 is MDHEN and CDR2 is SYDVKM. The CDR3 spans 14 residues. Trimming shortened V by 7 bases and J by 7 bases, and 20 bases separated the two germline ends. The CDR3 DNA is TGTGCCAGCACCCCGGCAGGGGACGTCAGGGAGCAGTACTTC. Its translation is CASTPAGDVREQYF.

A note on this clonotype: A much larger clone sits a single nucleotide away, making a read error possible. Here the CDR3 reads CAISVYGGRAGETRYF. DNA of the CDR3: TGTGCCATCAGTGTTTATGGCGGGAGGGCCGGTGAGACCCGGTACTTC. The chain links TRBV10-3 to TRBJ2-5, with 9 nucleotides matching TRBD2. Per germline, CDR1 ENHRY and CDR2 SYGVKD. CDR3 length equals 16 residues.

The rearrangement uses TRBV30 and TRBJ2-1, with 9 bases identical to TRBD2. This CDR3 has 16 residues. The trim removed 3 bases at V and 4 bases at J, leaving 10 bases unmatched. Germline CDR1 GTSNPN, CDR2 SVGIG (reference sequence). CDR3 coding DNA: TGTGCCTGGAGCGCAAGTAGCGGGAGAGGGTACAATGAGCAGTTCTTC. Translation: CAWSASSGRGYNEQFF.

V and J are TRBV7-3 and TRBJ2-1; D gene ambiguous. The CDR3 covers 14 residues. CDR1 and CDR2 from the germline V gene are SGHTA and FQGTGA. The V end was cut by 0 bases, the J end by 6 bases, with 9 bases between. For the CDR3, the DNA is TGTGCCAGCAGCTTAACGGGGAAGGGCAATGAGCAGTTCTTC. Amino acid sequence: CASSLTGKGNEQFF.

This clonotype has a count of ten or more. The chain is built from TRBV20-1 and TRBJ1-2; possibly TRBD1 for D (5 bases). CDR3 length equals 14 residues. CDR1 is DFQATT, CDR2 SNEGSKA, per germline (reference sequence). V lost 3 bases to trimming and J lost 3 bases, with 14 bases between them. CDR3 sequence (DNA): TGCAGTGCTAGGGGGGGTGGGAGCGACTATGGCTACACCTTC. This translates into CSARGGGSDYGYTF.

This clonotype was detected many times. The chain uses TRBV19 and TRBJ2-2; 7 bases line up with TRBD2. Per the germline V gene, CDR1 is LNHDA and CDR2 is SQIVND (reference sequence). The V segment lost 3 bases and the J segment 7 bases; nucleotides outside the gene matches: 8. This CDR3 spans 15 amino acids. DNA of the CDR3: TGTGCCAGTAGTATTGAACGGGGAGGGAGCGGGGAGCTGTTTTTT. Translation gives CASSIERGGSGELFF.

The chain carries TRBV2 and TRBJ2-7; D assignment may be TRBD1 or TRBD2 (5 bases each). Germline CDR1 reads SNHLY; CDR2 reads FYNNEI. Deletions cut 7 bases from V and 2 bases from J, with 18 bases between. CDR3 length: 15 amino acids. The CDR3 reads CASIQGPQGTYEQYF. DNA for the CDR3: TGTGCCAGCATCCAGGGACCTCAAGGTACCTACGAGCAGTACTTC.

The rearrangement joins TRBV7-2 to TRBJ1-3; a weak D match, TRBD1 (5 bases). V lost 4 bases to trimming and J lost 7 bases, with 11 bases between them. CDR1 SGHTA and CDR2 FQGNSA come from the germline V gene. The CDR3 consists of 13 residues. Here the CDR3 DNA reads TGTGCCAGCAGCTCGGGACTCCTTAACACCATATATTTT. This gives the protein CASSSGLLNTIYF.

This clonotype was detected ten times or more. The V call is TRBV2, the J call TRBJ1-1; possibly TRBD1 for D (5 bases). CDR1 and CDR2 (germline): SNHLY, FYNNEI. The CDR3 is made up of 14 amino acids. V lost 6 bases and J lost 8, with 19 bases in between. CDR3 sequence reads: CASRGDGRSTEAFF. The CDR3 DNA sequence: TGTGCCAGCAGGGGGGACGGTCGCTCAACCGAAGCTTTCTTT.

The table lists this clonotype with a few counts. The CDR3 loop reads CAIRDTPNTGELFF. The CDR3, as DNA: TGTGCCATCAGGGACACCCCGAACACCGGGGAGCTGTTTTTT. The rearrangement joins TRBV10-3 to TRBJ2-2; perhaps TRBD1 as D (5 bases). Trimming removed 6 bases from V and 0 bases from J, with 8 bases in between. Germline loops: CDR1 ENHRY, CDR2 SYGVKD. There are 14 residues in the CDR3.

This clonotype has a count of ten or more. This sequence joins TRBV6-2 or TRBV6-3 and TRBJ1-6; a weak D match, TRBD1 (5 bases). Germline-derived CDR1 and CDR2 are MNHEY and SVGEGT. V gave up 6 bases and J gave up 4 bases, with 13 bases separating them. This CDR3 comprises 15 residues. The CDR3 here is CASRASGQYNSPLHF. In DNA form, the CDR3 reads TGTGCCAGCAGGGCCTCAGGGCAGTATAATTCACCCCTCCACTTT.

V gene TRBV15 combines with J gene TRBJ1-5; a possible D gene is TRBD1 (5 bases). The CDR3 loop spans 17 amino acids. Trimming took 0 bases from V and 6 from J, leaving 18 bases between them. Germline V gives CDR1 LNHNV, CDR2 YYDKDF (reference sequence). In DNA, the CDR3 is TGTGCCACCAGCAGAGATCGCTGGTCGGGGACGAGTCAGCCCCAGCATTTT. This encodes CATSRDRWSGTSQPQHF. Variable domain in full (rest from reference TRBV15 and TRBJ1-5): DAMVIQNPRYQVTQFGKPVTLSCSQTLNHNVMYWYQQKSSQAPKLLFHYYDKDFNNEADTPDNFQSRRPNTSFCFLDIRSPGLGDTAMYLCATSRDRWSGTSQPQHFGDGTRLSIL.

Of note for this clonotype: A single base separates this from a much larger clone, so it may be a read error. The rearrangement joins TRBV7-2 to TRBJ1-5, with D maybe TRBD1 (6 bases). The V and J ends lost 4 bases and 6 bases respectively, with 10 bases between them. Germline loops: CDR1 SGHTA, CDR2 FQGNSA. This CDR3 contains 13 residues. The CDR3, as DNA: TGTGCCAGCAGCTATACAGGGAGTCAGCCCCAGCATTTT. This sequence encodes CASSYTGSQPQHF. The full variable domain, with the rest looked up from reference TRBV7-2 and TRBJ1-5, is GAGVSQSPSNKVTEKGKDVELRCDPISGHTALYWYRQSLGQGLEFLIYFQGNSAPDKSGLPSDRFSAERTGGSVSTLTIQRTQQEDSAVYLCASSYTGSQPQHFGDGTRLSIL.

The rearrangement uses TRBV7-3 and TRBJ2-7; 11 nucleotides align to TRBD1. V was pared by 2 bases and J by 5 bases, with 5 bases of the junction left unmatched. CDR3 size: 15 residues. Germline V gene lookup returns CDR1 SGHTA and CDR2 FQGTGA. CDR3 coding DNA: TGTGCCAGCAGCTTAGCCCGGACAGGGGGCAACGAGCAGTACTTC. It codes for CASSLARTGGNEQYF.

In this sample, this clonotype turned up many times. J is TRBJ1-4 and V is TRBV7-2; D gene unclear. This CDR3 region has 13 residues. Trimming stripped 11 bases from V and 7 bases from J, with 17 bases between. Germline V gene sequence: CDR1 SGHTA, CDR2 FQGNSA. CDR3 residues: CAQAAVVGEKLFF. For the CDR3, the DNA is TGTGCCCAAGCGGCGGTCGTGGGTGAAAAACTGTTTTTT. The whole variable domain, remainder taken from reference TRBV7-2 and TRBJ1-4, is GAGVSQSPSNKVTEKGKDVELRCDPISGHTALYWYRQSLGQGLEFLIYFQGNSAPDKSGLPSDRFSAERTGGSVSTLTIQRTQQEDSAVYLCAQAAVVGEKLFFGSGTQLSVL.